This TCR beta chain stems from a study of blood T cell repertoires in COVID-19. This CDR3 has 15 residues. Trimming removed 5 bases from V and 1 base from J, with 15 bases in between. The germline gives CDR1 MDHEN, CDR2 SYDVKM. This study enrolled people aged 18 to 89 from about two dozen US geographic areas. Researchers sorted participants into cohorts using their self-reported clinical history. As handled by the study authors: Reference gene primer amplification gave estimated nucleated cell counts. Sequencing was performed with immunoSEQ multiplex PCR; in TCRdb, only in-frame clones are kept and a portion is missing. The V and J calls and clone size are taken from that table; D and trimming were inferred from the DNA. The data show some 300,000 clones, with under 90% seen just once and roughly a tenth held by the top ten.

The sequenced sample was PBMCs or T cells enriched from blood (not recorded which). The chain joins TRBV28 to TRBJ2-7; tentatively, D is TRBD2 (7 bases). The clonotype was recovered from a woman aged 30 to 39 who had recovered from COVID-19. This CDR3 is CASSQGGDFSYEQYF. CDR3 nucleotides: TGTGCCAGCAGTCAAGGGGGGGACTTTTCCTACGAGCAGTACTTC.